This T cell receptor beta chain was recorded in a study of blood T cell repertoires in COVID-19. Turning to the study itself: Acute and convalescent COVID-19 samples came from the United States, Italy and Spain.

The data were produced by immunoSEQ multiplex PCR, yet TCRdb's version contains in-frame clones alone and is incomplete. This table has about 210,000 clones, about 83% appearing once. The V gene lost 6 bases and the J gene lost 2 bases, with 11 bases spanning the gap. Germline CDR1 and CDR2: KGHSH and LQKENI. This CDR3 region has 14 residues. Material for sequencing was peripheral blood. The source is a woman in her thirties or forties with active or convalescent COVID-19. The rearrangement uses TRBV18 and TRBJ1-5; the D gene is possibly TRBD1 (5 bases). CDR3 bases: TGTGCCAGCTCGCAGGGTGCCGGCAATCAGCCCCAGCATTTT. Amino acids: CASSQGAGNQPQHF.